The 32 T cell receptor beta chains below come from one sample, sequenced in a study of beta chain features in type 1 diabetes. Expressed TCRB transcripts were sequenced, since all the RNA that had been isolated was reverse transcribed. Sequencing used immunoSEQ multiplex PCR; TCRdb keeps in-frame clones, though not all of them. The table has just under 150,000 clones, 8.5% to 12% seen once; the top ten hold around 1.2%. Sample: naive CD4+ T cells from blood. These receptors all stem from a man aged 18 to 30 in good health.

This CDR3 is CASSLDPGVNEQYF. CDR3 DNA sequence: TGCGCCAGCAGCCTGGACCCCGGAGTGAACGAGCAGTACTTC. The V gene is TRBV5-1, the J gene TRBJ2-7; D not certain. CDR1 is SGHRS and CDR2 is YFSETQ in the germline V gene. CDR3 length: 14 residues. V gave up 4 bases and J gave up 5 bases, with 16 bases separating them.

There are a few counts of this clone. The rearrangement joins TRBV6-5 to TRBJ2-1; 11 bases map to TRBD2. CDR1 and CDR2 (germline): MNHEY, SVGAGI. Trimming removed 6 bases from V and 8 bases from J; junction bases left unmatched: 9. This CDR3 contains 15 residues. In nucleotides, the CDR3 is TGTGCCAGCAGCTGGCTAGCGGGGGGTGGGCATGAGCAGTTCTTC. This gives the protein CASSWLAGGGHEQFF.

The chain couples TRBV7-9 to TRBJ2-3; D might be TRBD2 (6 bases). Looked up from germline, CDR1 is SEHNR and CDR2 is FQNEAQ (reference sequence). CDR3 size: 14 residues. The V gene lost 2 bases and the J gene lost 6 bases, with 12 bases spanning the gap. The CDR3 DNA reads as TGTGCCAGCAGCTTAAAGGCTAGCGTCGATACGCAGTATTTT. It codes for CASSLKASVDTQYF.

This chain connects TRBV5-6 to TRBJ2-3; 13 bases line up with TRBD2. This CDR3 has 19 residues. The germline gives CDR1 SGHDT, CDR2 YYEEEE. Trimming cost V 2 bases and J 4 bases; bases outside gene matches: 13. This chain's CDR3 is CASSFLLAGGPFVPDTQYF. The CDR3 DNA sequence: TGTGCCAGCAGCTTTCTACTAGCGGGGGGGCCTTTCGTCCCAGATACGCAGTATTTT. The whole variable domain, remainder taken from reference TRBV5-6 and TRBJ2-3, is DAGVTQSPTHLIKTRGQQVTLRCSPKSGHDTVSWYQQALGQGPQFIFQYYEEEERQRGNFPDRFSGHQFPNYSSELNVNALLLGDSALYLCASSFLLAGGPFVPDTQYFGPGTRLTVL.

This clone was seen more than once but under ten times. The chain carries TRBV5-1 and TRBJ1-2; D is possibly TRBD1 (5 bases). Trimming pared 0 bases from V and 4 bases from J, leaving 10 bases between. The V gene's germline CDR1 is SGHRS and CDR2 YFSETQ. The CDR3 sequence is 14 residues long. The chain's CDR3 is CASSLAGGSYGYTF. The CDR3 nucleotides are TGCGCCAGCAGCTTGGCGGGGGGGTCCTATGGCTACACCTTC. The full variable domain, its missing parts supplied by reference TRBV5-1 and TRBJ1-2, is KAGVTQTPRYLIKTRGQQVTLSCSPISGHRSVSWYQQTPGQGLQFLFEYFSETQRNKGNFPGRFSGRQFSNSRSEMNVSTLELGDSALYLCASSLAGGSYGYTFGSGTRLTVV.

This clone has a handful of counts. The genes are TRBV9 and TRBJ2-1; tentative D call: TRBD2 (5 bases). Per germline, CDR1 SGDLS and CDR2 YYNGEE. V dropped 0 bases and J dropped 2 bases, with 9 bases sitting between them. CDR3 length: 15 residues. This CDR3 reads CASSVASGTYNEQFF. The CDR3 coding sequence is TGTGCCAGCAGCGTAGCGAGCGGTACCTACAATGAGCAGTTCTTC.

This clone was seen only a few times. The V and J genes are TRBV7-2 and TRBJ2-7; TRBD2 matches 10 bases. This CDR3 contains 16 residues. After removal of 6 bases from V and 2 bases from J, the junction contained 10 bases not matched to a gene. The germline V gene encodes CDR1 SGHTA and CDR2 FQGNSA. CDR3 nucleotide sequence: TGTGCCAGCAGTTACACCGGGACTAGCGCCACCTACGAGCAGTACTTC. It translates to CASSYTGTSATYEQYF.

The chain joins TRBV6-5 to TRBJ1-2; a weak D match, TRBD1 (6 bases). V was pared by 6 bases and J by 6 bases, with 17 bases between. CDR1 and CDR2 from the germline V gene are MNHEY and SVGAGI. There are 14 residues in the CDR3. Here the CDR3 reads CASSGQILGHGYTF. The CDR3 nucleotides read TGTGCCAGCAGCGGACAGATCTTAGGGCATGGCTACACCTTC.

This chain uses TRBV18 with TRBJ1-5; TRBD1 matches at 8 bases. V gave up 4 bases and J gave up 0 bases; unmatched junction bases: 5. Germline V CDR1 and CDR2: KGHSH, LQKENI. This CDR3 has 16 amino acids. CDR3 protein: CASSRQGSYSNQPQHF. DNA for the CDR3: TGTGCCAGCTCACGACAGGGGAGCTATAGCAATCAGCCCCAGCATTTT.

This rearrangement joins TRBV7-3 to TRBJ2-2; the match to TRBD1 covers 7 bases. V lost 5 bases and J lost 4; bases outside the gene matches: 7. CDR3 length: 15 residues. Germline-derived CDR1 and CDR2 are SGHTA and FQGTGA. The CDR3 nucleotides read TGTGCCAGCAGCCTTCGACAGGGTAGCACCGGGGAGCTGTTTTTT. Translated: CASSLRQGSTGELFF.

The V and J genes are TRBV19 and TRBJ2-1, with D possibly TRBD1 on 5 matching bases. This CDR3 comprises 15 residues. Per the germline V gene, CDR1 is LNHDA and CDR2 is SQIVND (reference sequence). Trimming stripped 4 bases from V and 8 bases from J, with 18 bases between. The chain's CDR3 is CASSKNRPPGDEQFF. The CDR3 DNA sequence: TGTGCCAGTAGTAAGAACAGGCCGCCCGGCGATGAGCAGTTCTTC.

This clone has a handful of counts. The gene calls are TRBV5-1 and TRBJ1-5; 9 nucleotides agree with TRBD1. Germline CDR1 SGHRS, CDR2 YFSETQ. The V segment lost 0 bases and the J segment 6 bases; nucleotides outside the gene matches: 4. This CDR3 contains 15 residues. The CDR3 coding sequence is TGCGCCAGCAGCTTGGGGACAGGGGTTGGTCAGCCCCAGCATTTT. Amino acid sequence: CASSLGTGVGQPQHF.

This clone showed up just a few times. The rearrangement joins TRBV5-1 to TRBJ2-3; 12 nucleotides match TRBD2. This CDR3 comprises 18 residues. Germline CDR1 and CDR2: SGHRS and YFSETQ. Trimming removed 3 bases from V and 0 bases from J; junction bases left unmatched: 8. The CDR3 DNA is TGCGCCAGCAGCTGGGGACTAGCGGGTGGAGCTAGCACAGATACGCAGTATTTT. This codes for CASSWGLAGGASTDTQYF.

This clone was recorded a few times. The chain joins TRBV5-4 to TRBJ2-2, with 7 bases aligning to TRBD2. The V segment lost 2 bases and the J segment 1 base; nucleotides outside the gene matches: 8. CDR3 length equals 17 residues. CDR1 SGHNT and CDR2 YYREEE come from the germline V gene (reference sequence). In DNA, the CDR3 is TGTGCCAGCAGCTTATACCGGGAGCGGGGGAACACCGGGGAGCTGTTTTTT. This gives the protein CASSLYRERGNTGELFF. The variable domain in full, completed from reference TRBV5-4 and TRBJ2-2, reads ETGVTQSPTHLIKTRGQQVTLRCSSQSGHNTVSWYQQALGQGPQFIFQYYREEENGRGNFPPRFSGLQFPNYSSELNVNALELDDSALYLCASSLYRERGNTGELFFGEGSRLTVL.

This clone was seen at least ten times. The V and J genes are TRBV29-1 and TRBJ2-7, with TRBD1 matching 7 bases. The junction had 10 bases not matched to a gene; V was cut back by 4 bases and J by 7 bases. Germline V gives CDR1 SQVTM, CDR2 ANQGSEA. The CDR3 is 13 residues long. The CDR3: CSVARTGSGEQYF. CDR3 DNA: TGCAGCGTTGCGCGGACAGGATCTGGGGAGCAGTACTTC.

This clone was observed a single time. The chain is built from TRBV18 and TRBJ2-7; 8 bases are a match to TRBD1. CDR1 and CDR2 from the germline V gene are KGHSH and LQKENI. CDR3 length: 14 residues. The J segment lost 2 bases and the V segment lost 6 bases, leaving 6 bases of the junction unmatched. Written as DNA, the CDR3 is TGTGCCAGCTCCTCCGGGACAGGAACCTACGAGCAGTACTTC. It is translated as CASSSGTGTYEQYF.

This chain connects TRBV19 to TRBJ1-1; TRBD1 might be the D (5 bases). The CDR3 runs 14 residues. CDR1 and CDR2 from the germline V gene are LNHDA and SQIVND (reference sequence). V was clipped by 3 bases and J by 4 bases, with 12 bases between them. The CDR3 loop is CASSIVGDFTEAFF. In DNA form, the CDR3 reads TGTGCCAGTAGTATCGTAGGGGATTTCACTGAAGCTTTCTTT. The complete variable domain, with remaining parts taken from reference TRBV19 and TRBJ1-1, reads DGGITQSPKYLFRKEGQNVTLSCEQNLNHDAMYWYRQDPGQGLRLIYYSQIVNDFQKGDIAEGYSVSREKKESFPLTVTSAQKNPTAFYLCASSIVGDFTEAFFGQGTRLTVV.

The chain links TRBV7-2 to TRBJ1-2; 7 nucleotides line up with TRBD1. CDR1 is SGHTA and CDR2 is FQGNSA in the germline V gene. Trimming took 5 bases from V and 2 from J; bases not matched to a gene: 2. The CDR3 consists of 13 residues. Here the CDR3 reads CASSVGQNYGYTF. CDR3 coding DNA: TGTGCCAGCAGCGTGGGACAGAACTATGGCTACACCTTC. The variable domain in full, completed from reference TRBV7-2 and TRBJ1-2, reads GAGVSQSPSNKVTEKGKDVELRCDPISGHTALYWYRQSLGQGLEFLIYFQGNSAPDKSGLPSDRFSAERTGGSVSTLTIQRTQQEDSAVYLCASSVGQNYGYTFGSGTRLTVV.

The chain is built from TRBV9 and TRBJ2-5, with 7 bases matching TRBD2. With V trimmed by 0 bases and J by 1 base, 9 bases remained unmatched. The CDR3 runs to 17 residues. Germline V gives CDR1 SGDLS, CDR2 YYNGEE. CDR3 region: CASSVGIAGTIQETQYF. CDR3 DNA: TGTGCCAGCAGCGTAGGAATAGCGGGCACAATCCAAGAGACCCAGTACTTC.

This clone was detected a few times. The chain recombines TRBV7-6 with TRBJ2-1; TRBD2 aligns across 9 bases. Germline CDR1 reads SGHVS; CDR2 reads FNYEAQ. With 5 bases clipped from V and 7 bases from J, the junction kept 12 bases outside the gene matches. This CDR3 has 16 amino acids. CDR3 in DNA: TGTGCCAGCAGCACAAGCGGGGGGACGAGGTGGAATGAGCAGTTCTTC. Its translation is CASSTSGGTRWNEQFF. Based on the CDR3 plus reference TRBV7-6 and TRBJ2-1, the full variable domain is GAGVSQSPRYKVTKRGQDVALRCDPISGHVSLYWYRQALGQGPEFLTYFNYEAQQDKSGLPNDRFSAERPEGSISTLTIQRTEQRDSAMYRCASSTSGGTRWNEQFFGPGTRLTVL.

The V call is TRBV7-9, the J call TRBJ2-7; TRBD1 agrees at 10 bases. The CDR3 runs 16 residues. Germline-derived CDR1 and CDR2 are SEHNR and FQNEAQ (reference sequence). Losses at the gene ends were 3 bases for V and 5 bases for J; bases not matched to a gene: 10. The CDR3 reads CASSLTYRDRGHEQYF. The CDR3 bases are TGTGCCAGCAGCTTGACGTACCGGGACAGGGGTCACGAGCAGTACTTC. The whole variable domain, filled in from reference TRBV7-9 and TRBJ2-7, reads DTGVSQNPRHKITKRGQNVTFRCDPISEHNRLYWYRQTLGQGPEFLTYFQNEAQLEKSRLLSDRFSAERPKGSFSTLEIQRTEQGDSAMYLCASSLTYRDRGHEQYFGPGTRLTVT.

J is TRBJ2-7 and V is TRBV4-3; 7 bases are a match to TRBD1. Germline loops: CDR1 LGHNA, CDR2 YSLEER. This CDR3 is built from 15 residues. With V trimmed by 0 bases and J by 2 bases, 4 bases remained unmatched. In DNA form, the CDR3 reads TGCGCCAGCAGCCAAGAGTTCACAGGGGCCTACGAGCAGTACTTC. Amino acid sequence: CASSQEFTGAYEQYF.

The J gene is TRBJ1-3, the V gene TRBV10-3; D perhaps matches TRBD1 (5 bases). V dropped 11 bases and J dropped 3 bases, with 11 bases sitting between them. CDR1 and CDR2 (germline): ENHRY, SYGVKD. This CDR3 contains 12 residues. The CDR3 here is CAAAGNGNTIYF. CDR3 in DNA: TGTGCCGCCGCAGGGAATGGAAACACCATATATTTT.

The rearrangement uses TRBV6-5 and TRBJ1-1, with 9 bases fitting TRBD1. V lost 0 bases to trimming and J lost 3 bases; unmatched junction nucleotides: 5. Germline CDR1 reads MNHEY; CDR2 reads SVGAGI. CDR3 size: 16 residues. Written as DNA, the CDR3 is TGTGCCAGCAGTTACTCACGGACAGGGGCGGACACTGAAGCTTTCTTT. This translates into CASSYSRTGADTEAFF.

The chain couples TRBV27 to TRBJ2-7; 8 nucleotides line up with TRBD2. The CDR3 covers 14 residues. Germline-derived CDR1 and CDR2 are MNHEY and SMNVEV (reference sequence). The junction had 9 bases not matched to a gene; V was cut back by 5 bases and J by 6 bases. The CDR3 loop is CASSLGTRVFEQYF. The CDR3 DNA reads as TGTGCCAGCAGTCTGGGGACTAGGGTTTTCGAGCAGTACTTC.

This clone was recorded a few times. The chain couples TRBV5-1 to TRBJ2-5; 10 bases match TRBD1. V lost 4 bases and J lost 5; bases outside the gene matches: 20. This CDR3 region has 19 residues. The germline V gene has CDR1 SGHRS and CDR2 YFSETQ. The CDR3, as DNA: TGCGCCAGCAGCCTGTCGATTGTGATTGGACAGGGGGTTTTTGAGACCCAGTACTTC. This codes for CASSLSIVIGQGVFETQYF.

The V call is TRBV30, the J call TRBJ1-2; TRBD1 matches 8 bases. Unmatched junction bases numbered 12, after V lost 5 bases and J lost 7 bases. The CDR3 contains 14 residues. Germline V gives CDR1 GTSNPN, CDR2 SVGIG (reference sequence). The CDR3 DNA follows: TGTGCCTGGGCCTTACAGGGGGGGATTGGTGGCTACACCTTC. As protein: CAWALQGGIGGYTF.

This clone was observed a handful of times. The rearrangement uses TRBV18 and TRBJ2-1; 10 bases agree with TRBD1. The V gene end was trimmed by 4 bases and the J gene end by 4 bases; junction bases not matched to a gene: 7. CDR1 and CDR2 from the germline V gene are KGHSH and LQKENI. This CDR3 is built from 16 residues. CDR3 nucleotide sequence: TGTGCCAGCTCACGTCTGACAGGGGGCAATTACAATGAGCAGTTCTTC. Translation gives CASSRLTGGNYNEQFF. Based on the CDR3 plus reference TRBV18 and TRBJ2-1, the full variable domain is NAGVMQNPRHLVRRRGQEARLRCSPMKGHSHVYWYRQLPEEGLKFMVYLQKENIIDESGMPKERFSAEFPKEGPSILRIQQVVRGDSAAYFCASSRLTGGNYNEQFFGPGTRLTVL.

The rearrangement joins TRBV6-6 to TRBJ2-7; TRBD1 aligns across 7 bases. The CDR3 length is 13 residues. The germline V gene has CDR1 MNHNY and CDR2 SVGAGI (reference sequence). V dropped 6 bases and J dropped 7; count of bases not matched to a gene: 9. The CDR3 region is CASRSNRGREQYF. The CDR3 region has the DNA TGTGCCAGCAGGTCGAACAGGGGACGGGAGCAGTACTTC.

The CDR3 DNA follows: TGCGCCAGCGGCGGGGGACTGACGAATGAAAAACTGTTTTTT. Residues: CASGGGLTNEKLFF. The rearrangement joins TRBV4-1 to TRBJ1-4, with D maybe TRBD1 (5 bases). CDR1 MGHRA and CDR2 YSYEKL come from the germline V gene. There are 14 residues in the CDR3. The V end lost 8 bases, the J end lost 5 bases, and 15 bases lay between the germline ends.

In its sample, this clone was seen many times. The chain links TRBV14 to TRBJ2-5; D not resolved. Germline V lookup: CDR1 SGHDN, CDR2 FVKESK. V shed 9 bases and J shed 1 base, with 3 bases lying between them. The CDR3 spans 10 residues. CDR3 in DNA: TGTGCCAGTATCCAAGAGACCCAGTACTTC. This sequence encodes CASIQETQYF.

The genes are TRBV11-2 and TRBJ2-1; D is unclear. Germline loops: CDR1 SGHAT, CDR2 FQNNGV. This CDR3 has 12 amino acids. The V and J ends lost 4 bases and 7 bases respectively, with 8 bases between them. As DNA, the CDR3 is TGTGCCAGCAGCTCCGAGTGGAATGAGCAGTTCTTC. It specifies CASSSEWNEQFF.